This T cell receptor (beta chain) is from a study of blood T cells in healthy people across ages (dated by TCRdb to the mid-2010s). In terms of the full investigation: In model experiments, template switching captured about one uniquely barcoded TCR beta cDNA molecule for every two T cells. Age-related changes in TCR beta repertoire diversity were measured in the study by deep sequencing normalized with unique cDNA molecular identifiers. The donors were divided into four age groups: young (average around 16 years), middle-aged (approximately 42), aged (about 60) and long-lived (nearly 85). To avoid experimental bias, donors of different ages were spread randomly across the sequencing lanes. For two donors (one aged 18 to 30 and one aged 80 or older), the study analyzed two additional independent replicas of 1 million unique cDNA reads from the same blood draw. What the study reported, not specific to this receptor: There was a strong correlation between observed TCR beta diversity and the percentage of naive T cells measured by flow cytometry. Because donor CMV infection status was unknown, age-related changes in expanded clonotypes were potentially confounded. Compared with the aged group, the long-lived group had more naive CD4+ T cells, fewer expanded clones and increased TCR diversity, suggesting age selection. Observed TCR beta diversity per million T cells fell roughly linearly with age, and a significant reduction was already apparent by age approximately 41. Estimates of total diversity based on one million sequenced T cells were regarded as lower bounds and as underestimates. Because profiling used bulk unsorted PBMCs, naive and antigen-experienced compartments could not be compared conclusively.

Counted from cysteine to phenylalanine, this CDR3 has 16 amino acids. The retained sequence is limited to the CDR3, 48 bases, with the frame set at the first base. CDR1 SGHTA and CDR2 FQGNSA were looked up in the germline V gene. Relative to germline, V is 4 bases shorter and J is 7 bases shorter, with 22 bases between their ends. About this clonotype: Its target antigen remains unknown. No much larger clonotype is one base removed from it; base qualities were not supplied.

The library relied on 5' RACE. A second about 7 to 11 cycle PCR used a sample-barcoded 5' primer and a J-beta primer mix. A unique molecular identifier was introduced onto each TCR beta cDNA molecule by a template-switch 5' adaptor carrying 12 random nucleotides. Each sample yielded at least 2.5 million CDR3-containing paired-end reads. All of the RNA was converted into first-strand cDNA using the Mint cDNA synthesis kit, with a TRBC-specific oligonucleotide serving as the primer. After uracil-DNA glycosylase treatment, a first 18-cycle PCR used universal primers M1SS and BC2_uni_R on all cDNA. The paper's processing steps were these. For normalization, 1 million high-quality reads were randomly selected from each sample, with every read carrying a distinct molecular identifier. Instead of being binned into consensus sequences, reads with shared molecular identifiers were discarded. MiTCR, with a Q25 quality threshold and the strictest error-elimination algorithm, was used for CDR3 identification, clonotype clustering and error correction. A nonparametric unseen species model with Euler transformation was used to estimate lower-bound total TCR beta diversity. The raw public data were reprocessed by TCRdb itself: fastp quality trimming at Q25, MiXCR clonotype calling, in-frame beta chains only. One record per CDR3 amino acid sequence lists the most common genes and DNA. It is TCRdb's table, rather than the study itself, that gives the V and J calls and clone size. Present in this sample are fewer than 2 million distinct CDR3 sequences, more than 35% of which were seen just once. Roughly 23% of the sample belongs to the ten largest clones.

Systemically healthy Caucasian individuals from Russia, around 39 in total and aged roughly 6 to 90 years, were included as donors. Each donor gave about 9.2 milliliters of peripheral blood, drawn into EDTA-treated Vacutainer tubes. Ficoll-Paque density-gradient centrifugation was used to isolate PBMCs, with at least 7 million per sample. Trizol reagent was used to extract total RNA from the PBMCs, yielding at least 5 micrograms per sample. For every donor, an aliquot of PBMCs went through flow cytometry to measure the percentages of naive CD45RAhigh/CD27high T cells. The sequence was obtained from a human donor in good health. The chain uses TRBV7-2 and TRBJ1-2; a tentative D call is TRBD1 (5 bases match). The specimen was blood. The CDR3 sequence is CASSSVIQGLRGGYTF. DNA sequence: TGTGCCAGCAGCTCCGTAATTCAGGGCTTAAGGGGTGGCTACACCTTC.